These T cell receptor beta chains were read from a single sample in a study of cytomegalovirus exposure and HLA in healthy donors. Here immunoSEQ multiplex PCR was the method, and the copy in TCRdb shows in-frame clones only, minus some. The data show 150,000 to 200,000 clones, around 85% seen once. Sequencing was carried out using PBMCs. These receptor sequences come from a man aged 50-59 years in good health and CMV-seronegative. Each CDR3 is given with its conserved first and last residue. Each record gives: J gene, D gene, V gene, CDR3 protein. A D gene is named only where the DNA matches it firmly.

j_gene: TRBJ1-6; d_gene: -; v_gene: TRBV7-2; CDR3aa: CASSLGPRSSYNSPLHF
j_gene: TRBJ1-5; d_gene: TRBD1; v_gene: TRBV6-1; CDR3aa: CASSESGQGYQPQHF
j_gene: TRBJ1-5; d_gene: -; v_gene: TRBV28; CDR3aa: CASLRGNQPQHF
j_gene: TRBJ2-7; d_gene: -; v_gene: TRBV5-1; CDR3aa: CASRTGGTSYSYEQYF
j_gene: TRBJ1-1; d_gene: -; v_gene: TRBV6-6; CDR3aa: CASSYTVEAFF
j_gene: TRBJ1-2; d_gene: -; v_gene: TRBV27; CDR3aa: CASSPLRGPPRYTF
j_gene: TRBJ1-3; d_gene: -; v_gene: TRBV27; CDR3aa: CASSSGWPARGNTIYF
j_gene: TRBJ1-2; d_gene: -; v_gene: TRBV29-1; CDR3aa: CSVVQGLYGYTF
j_gene: TRBJ2-6; d_gene: TRBD1; v_gene: TRBV6-5; CDR3aa: CASSKTGAGANVLTF
j_gene: TRBJ1-3; d_gene: -; v_gene: TRBV27; CDR3aa: CASSLGGTGSRNTIYF
j_gene: TRBJ1-2; d_gene: TRBD1; v_gene: TRBV7-2; CDR3aa: CASSSGTVYGYTF
j_gene: TRBJ2-2; d_gene: -; v_gene: TRBV19; CDR3aa: CASSRGAQTGELFF
j_gene: TRBJ2-7; d_gene: TRBD2; v_gene: TRBV7-2; CDR3aa: CASSLQGRGGSYEQYF
j_gene: TRBJ1-6; d_gene: -; v_gene: TRBV6-1; CDR3aa: CASSDRQKTPLHF
j_gene: TRBJ2-3; d_gene: -; v_gene: TRBV27; CDR3aa: CASTGLSTDTQYF
j_gene: TRBJ1-2; d_gene: TRBD1; v_gene: TRBV29-1; CDR3aa: CSAWDRGYGYTF
j_gene: TRBJ1-6; d_gene: -; v_gene: TRBV6-6; CDR3aa: CASSHRDTDSPLHF
j_gene: TRBJ2-6; d_gene: -; v_gene: TRBV18; CDR3aa: CASSRTGVGTPSSGANVLTF
j_gene: TRBJ1-4; d_gene: -; v_gene: TRBV5-6; CDR3aa: CASSSTATNEKLFF
j_gene: TRBJ2-3; d_gene: TRBD2; v_gene: TRBV11-3; CDR3aa: CASSLEAGDADTQYF
j_gene: TRBJ1-2; d_gene: -; v_gene: TRBV18; CDR3aa: CASSRGGAYGYTF
j_gene: TRBJ1-5; d_gene: -; v_gene: TRBV15; CDR3aa: CATSRDFGGGGNQPQHF
j_gene: TRBJ1-2; d_gene: -; v_gene: TRBV7-9; CDR3aa: CASSVDNLYGYTF
j_gene: TRBJ1-6; d_gene: -; v_gene: TRBV7-2; CDR3aa: CASREGYGSPLHF
j_gene: TRBJ1-5; d_gene: -; v_gene: TRBV7-2; CDR3aa: CASSLGGKSNQPQHF
j_gene: TRBJ2-1; d_gene: TRBD1; v_gene: TRBV19; CDR3aa: CASSTYRGNEQFF
j_gene: TRBJ2-5; d_gene: TRBD1; v_gene: TRBV6-6; CDR3aa: CASSSQGEWETQYF
j_gene: TRBJ2-7; d_gene: -; v_gene: TRBV10-3; CDR3aa: CAISEFNEQYF
j_gene: TRBJ1-5; d_gene: -; v_gene: TRBV7-2; CDR3aa: CASSLEGGNQPQHF
j_gene: TRBJ2-3; d_gene: TRBD2; v_gene: TRBV9; CDR3aa: CASSVRLAGSTDTQYF
j_gene: TRBJ1-6; d_gene: -; v_gene: TRBV2; CDR3aa: CASSEAPGSSYNSPLHF
j_gene: TRBJ1-6; d_gene: -; v_gene: TRBV9; CDR3aa: CASSVGGGSPFPLHF
j_gene: TRBJ1-3; d_gene: TRBD1; v_gene: TRBV7-6; CDR3aa: CASSLAGTGITGNTIYF
j_gene: TRBJ2-7; d_gene: -; v_gene: TRBV7-2; CDR3aa: CASSFRQGSYEQYF
j_gene: TRBJ2-7; d_gene: TRBD1; v_gene: TRBV6-5; CDR3aa: CASSSPGQGLYEQYF
j_gene: TRBJ2-1; d_gene: -; v_gene: TRBV2; CDR3aa: CASNPRQYNEQFF
j_gene: TRBJ1-2; d_gene: -; v_gene: TRBV27; CDR3aa: CASSLSTTGYGYTF
j_gene: TRBJ2-3; d_gene: -; v_gene: TRBV29-1; CDR3aa: CSVERNREISDTQYF
j_gene: TRBJ1-3; d_gene: -; v_gene: TRBV6-5; CDR3aa: CASSSTGNTIYF
j_gene: TRBJ1-2; d_gene: TRBD1; v_gene: TRBV29-1; CDR3aa: CSVEEETGLNYGYTF
j_gene: TRBJ2-1; d_gene: TRBD2; v_gene: TRBV4-2; CDR3aa: CASSRVPTQAGGVDEQFF
j_gene: TRBJ1-1; d_gene: -; v_gene: TRBV19; CDR3aa: CASSITYTSVNTEAFF
j_gene: TRBJ1-3; d_gene: -; v_gene: TRBV11-3; CDR3aa: CASSRTPDTNTIYF
j_gene: -; d_gene: -; v_gene: TRBV27; CDR3aa: CASSGQVGDPISSYEQYF
j_gene: TRBJ2-2; d_gene: -; v_gene: TRBV2; CDR3aa: CASSERETGELFF
j_gene: TRBJ1-1; d_gene: -; v_gene: TRBV10-3; CDR3aa: CAITQGLNTEAFF
j_gene: TRBJ2-7; d_gene: TRBD2; v_gene: TRBV4-1; CDR3aa: CASSQGRGGGRHEQYF
j_gene: TRBJ1-6; d_gene: -; v_gene: TRBV18; CDR3aa: CASSLQNNSPLHF
j_gene: TRBJ1-2; d_gene: -; v_gene: TRBV9; CDR3aa: CASSVDGRGDYGYTF
j_gene: TRBJ1-3; d_gene: -; v_gene: TRBV7-9; CDR3aa: CSSSQDRPSGNTIYF
j_gene: TRBJ2-6; d_gene: -; v_gene: TRBV15; CDR3aa: CATSRDRELSGANVLTF